This T cell receptor beta chain was observed in a study of blood T cell repertoires in COVID-19. Across the study: PBMCs, B-cell-depleted T cells, or T cells provided the cDNA or gDNA that made up the material.

In the authors' workflow: From reference gene primer amplification, estimates of nucleated cell counts were derived. Using immunoSEQ multiplex PCR, the repertoire was profiled, and TCRdb retains in-frame clones only, with some absent. For V, J and clone size, that table is used; D and trimming come from the DNA. The sample lists about 220,000 clones; approximately 78% were seen once. V lost 0 bases, J lost 9 bases, and 2 bases stayed unmatched. CDR3 length equals 14 residues. In germline, CDR1 is SGHRS, CDR2 YFSETQ. Recruited during active infection, patients (from Seattle) were subsequently followed longitudinally.

The specimen was peripheral blood. V and J are TRBV5-1 and TRBJ2-4, with 11 positions matching TRBD1. This clonotype was obtained from a woman in her 70s with COVID-19, enrolled during active disease. The CDR3 sequence: CASSLGTGGIIQYF. CDR3 in DNA: TGCGCCAGCAGCTTGGGGACAGGGGGCATCATTCAGTACTTC.